This TCR beta chain was observed in a study of shared clonotypes between healthy human individuals. Across the study: Samples came from a couple of female and a few male donors aged 18 to 49. Whole-study results and caveats: On the whole, naive subsets had larger estimated richness than memory subsets had.

For this clone: The antigen is unknown.

Here immunoSEQ multiplex PCR was the method, and the copy in TCRdb shows in-frame clones only, minus some. Of some 1 million clones listed, around four fifths are singletons. CDR3 length: 16 residues. CDR1 SGHVS and CDR2 FQNEAQ come from the germline V gene. J was trimmed by 7 bases and V by 8 bases; bases with no gene match: 16. J is TRBJ2-1 and V is TRBV7-8, with 8 bases lining up with TRBD2. Source material: memory CD4+ T cells sorted from blood. Subset given: CD45RA-negative fraction. The clonotype originates from a man aged 18 to 30 in good health. In nucleotides, the CDR3 is TGTGCCAGCCTGCCGCGTCCGGGGGGGGCTCAAAATGAGCAGTTCTTC. Its protein is CASLPRPGGAQNEQFF.